This record concerns one TCR beta chain sequence. The target antigen is unknown. This entry is derived from a study of Tregs in tolerant kidney transplant recipients. Notes on the study in general: Donor-specific Treg expansion exceeded global Treg expansion in tolerant patients, suggesting antigen drive. Some patients' samples used different primers over time, so nucleotide sequences weren't comparable.

Only in-frame clones appear in the TCRdb table, and some are missing; sequencing was by immunoSEQ multiplex PCR. Of approximately 60,000 clones in the sample, approximately 87% were seen once. Recipients received nonmyeloablative bone marrow transplants from related graft donors, with transient mixed chimerism. Thawed PBMCs were FACS-sorted into unstimulated CD4+CD25+CD127- regulatory T cells, CD4+CD25- non-regulatory cells, CD4 and CD8 cells. The trim removed 0 bases at V and 2 bases at J, leaving 11 bases unmatched. Per the germline V gene, CDR1 is LGHNA and CDR2 is YSLEER. The CDR3 runs 19 residues.

The TCR comes from a human patient who received a combined kidney and bone marrow transplant. Some T cells could come from the graft donor. The sequencing here drew on CD4+ T cells from blood (PBMCs), taken 6 months after the transplant. The V gene is TRBV4-3, the J gene TRBJ2-5; 11 positions match TRBD2. The CDR3: CASSQDLVRTSGLQETQYF. In DNA form, the CDR3 reads TGCGCCAGCAGCCAAGATCTAGTCCGGACTAGCGGGTTACAAGAGACCCAGTACTTC.